The sequence of this TCR beta chain was determined in a study of cytomegalovirus exposure and HLA in healthy donors. Study-level background: Approximately 85 million unique TCRs from HLA-typed donors were held in an early data release.

In its sample, this clone was seen once. What it binds is unknown. Study-wide results and limits: The authors later found HLA-associated TCR beta chains more clonally expanded than equally common others. A highly shared variant cluster was judged a likely technical artifact.

The J segment lost 3 bases and the V segment lost 9 bases, leaving 13 bases of the junction unmatched. Per germline, CDR1 SNHLY and CDR2 FYNNEI. The CDR3 length is 15 residues. Participants comprised healthy donors of bone marrow. Primers for the PCR totalled 60 Vbeta and 13 Jbeta. Assay: immunoSEQ multiplex PCR; the TCRdb copy retains only in-frame clones and omits some. The sample includes over 150,000 clones, 70% to 80% seen only once; the top ten take around 2.3%. Sequences were obtained from PBMCs. The receptor's source is a man between 25 and 39 years old in good health and CMV-seronegative. The chain has TRBV2 and TRBJ1-1; TRBD1 agrees at 7 bases. The CDR3 spells CARGGGLVADTEAFF. In nucleotides, the CDR3 is TGTGCCAGAGGGGGCGGGTTGGTGGCGGACACTGAAGCTTTCTTT.